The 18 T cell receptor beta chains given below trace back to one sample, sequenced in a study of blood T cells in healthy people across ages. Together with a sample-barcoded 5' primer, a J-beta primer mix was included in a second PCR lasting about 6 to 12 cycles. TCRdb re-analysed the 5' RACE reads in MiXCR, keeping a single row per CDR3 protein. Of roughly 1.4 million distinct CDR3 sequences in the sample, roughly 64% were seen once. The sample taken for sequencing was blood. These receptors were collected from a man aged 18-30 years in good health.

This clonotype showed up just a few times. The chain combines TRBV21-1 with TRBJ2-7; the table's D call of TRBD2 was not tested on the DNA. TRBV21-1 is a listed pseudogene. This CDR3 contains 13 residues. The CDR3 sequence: CASSRAQTYEQYF. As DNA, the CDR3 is TGTGCCAGCAGCAGGGCCCAAACCTACGAGCAGTACTTC.

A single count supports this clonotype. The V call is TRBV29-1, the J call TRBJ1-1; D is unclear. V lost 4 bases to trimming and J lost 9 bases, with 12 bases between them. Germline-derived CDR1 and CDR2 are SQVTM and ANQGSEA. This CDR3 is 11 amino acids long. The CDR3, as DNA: TGCAGCGTTGTTATAATTGGAAAAGCTTTCTTT. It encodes CSVVIIGKAFF.

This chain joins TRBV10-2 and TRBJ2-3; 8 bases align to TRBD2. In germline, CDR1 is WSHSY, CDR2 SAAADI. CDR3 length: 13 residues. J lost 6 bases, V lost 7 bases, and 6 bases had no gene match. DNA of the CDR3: TGCGCCAGCACGTCAGCGGGAGCGGATACGCAGTATTTT. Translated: CASTSAGADTQYF.

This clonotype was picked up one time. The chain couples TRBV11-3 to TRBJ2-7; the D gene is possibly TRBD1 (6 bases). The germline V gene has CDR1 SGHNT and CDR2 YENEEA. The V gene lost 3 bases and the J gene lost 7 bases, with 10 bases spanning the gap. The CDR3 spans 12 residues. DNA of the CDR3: TGTGCCAGCAGCTTCTACGGACAGGAGCAGTACTTC. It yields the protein CASSFYGQEQYF.

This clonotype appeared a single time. This chain's CDR3 is CASSDDRDSVYYEQYF. The CDR3, as DNA: TGTGCCAGCAGCGACGACCGGGACAGCGTATACTACGAGCAGTACTTC. V and J are TRBV7-9 and TRBJ2-7; TRBD1 matches 7 bases. CDR1 SEHNR and CDR2 FQNEAQ come from the germline V gene (reference sequence). V shed 5 bases, J shed 3 bases, and the junction held 13 bases outside the gene matches. This CDR3 is built from 16 residues.

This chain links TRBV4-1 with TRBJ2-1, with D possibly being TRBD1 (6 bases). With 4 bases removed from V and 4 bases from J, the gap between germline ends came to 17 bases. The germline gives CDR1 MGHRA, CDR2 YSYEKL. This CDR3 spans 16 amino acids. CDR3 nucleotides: TGCGCCAGCAGCCGCATCCGGGACATAACTTACAATGAGCAGTTCTTC. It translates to CASSRIRDITYNEQFF.

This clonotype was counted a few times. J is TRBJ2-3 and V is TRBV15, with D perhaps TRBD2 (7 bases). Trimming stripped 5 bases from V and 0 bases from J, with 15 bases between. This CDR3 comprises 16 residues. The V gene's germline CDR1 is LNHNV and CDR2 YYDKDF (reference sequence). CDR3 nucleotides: TGTGCCACCAGCCTTGGTGGGGGGGCTAGCACAGATACGCAGTATTTT. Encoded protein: CATSLGGGASTDTQYF.

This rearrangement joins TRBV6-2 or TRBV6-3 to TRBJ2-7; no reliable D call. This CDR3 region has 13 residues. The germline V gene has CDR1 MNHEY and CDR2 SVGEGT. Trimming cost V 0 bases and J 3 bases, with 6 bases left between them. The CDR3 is CASSYSQRYEQYF. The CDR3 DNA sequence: TGTGCCAGCAGTTACTCCCAGCGCTACGAGCAGTACTTC.

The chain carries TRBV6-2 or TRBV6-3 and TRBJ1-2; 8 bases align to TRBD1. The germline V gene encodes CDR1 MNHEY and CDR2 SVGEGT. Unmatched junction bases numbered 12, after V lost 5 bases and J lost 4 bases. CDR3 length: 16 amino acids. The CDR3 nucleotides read TGTGCCAGCAGTAACGGACAGGGAGAGTCGGTCTATGGCTACACCTTC. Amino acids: CASSNGQGESVYGYTF.

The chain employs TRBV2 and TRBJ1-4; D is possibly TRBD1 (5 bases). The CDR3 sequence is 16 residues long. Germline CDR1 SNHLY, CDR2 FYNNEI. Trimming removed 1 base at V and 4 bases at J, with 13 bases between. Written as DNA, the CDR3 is TGTGCCAGCAGTGAAGTTTCAGGGATCCTTAATGAAAAACTGTTTTTT. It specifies CASSEVSGILNEKLFF.

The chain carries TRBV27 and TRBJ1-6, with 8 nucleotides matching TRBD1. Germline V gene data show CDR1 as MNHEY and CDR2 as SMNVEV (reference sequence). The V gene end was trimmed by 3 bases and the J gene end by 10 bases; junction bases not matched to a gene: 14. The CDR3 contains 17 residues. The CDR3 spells CASSFRGRGPSLSPLHF. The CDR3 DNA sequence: TGTGCCAGCAGTTTTAGGGGCAGGGGGCCGTCTTTGTCACCCCTCCACTTT.

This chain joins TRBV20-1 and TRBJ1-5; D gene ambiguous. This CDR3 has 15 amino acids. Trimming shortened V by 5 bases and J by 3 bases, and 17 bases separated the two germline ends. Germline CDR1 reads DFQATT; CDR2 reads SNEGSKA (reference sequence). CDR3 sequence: CSASSSGGYNQPQHF. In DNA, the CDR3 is TGCAGTGCTTCCTCCAGCGGCGGATACAATCAGCCCCAGCATTTT.

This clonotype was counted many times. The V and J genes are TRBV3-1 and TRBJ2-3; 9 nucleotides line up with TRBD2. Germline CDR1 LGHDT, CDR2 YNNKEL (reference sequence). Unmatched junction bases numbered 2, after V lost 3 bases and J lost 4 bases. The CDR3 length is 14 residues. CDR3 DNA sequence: TGTGCCAGCAGCCAGGGACTAGCCCCAGATACGCAGTATTTT. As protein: CASSQGLAPDTQYF.

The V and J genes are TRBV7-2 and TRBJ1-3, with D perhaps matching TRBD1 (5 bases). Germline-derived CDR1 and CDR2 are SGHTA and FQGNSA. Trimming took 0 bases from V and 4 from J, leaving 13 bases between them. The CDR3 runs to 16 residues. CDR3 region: CASSLAGLGTGNTIYF. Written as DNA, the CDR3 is TGTGCCAGCAGCTTAGCGGGATTAGGGACGGGAAACACCATATATTTT.

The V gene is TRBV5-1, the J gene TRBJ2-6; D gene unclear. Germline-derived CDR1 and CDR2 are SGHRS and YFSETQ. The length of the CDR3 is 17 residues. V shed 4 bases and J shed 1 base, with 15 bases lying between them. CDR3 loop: CASSHRTQTSGANVLTF. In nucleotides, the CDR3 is TGCGCCAGCAGCCACCGGACGCAAACTTCTGGGGCCAACGTCCTGACTTTC.

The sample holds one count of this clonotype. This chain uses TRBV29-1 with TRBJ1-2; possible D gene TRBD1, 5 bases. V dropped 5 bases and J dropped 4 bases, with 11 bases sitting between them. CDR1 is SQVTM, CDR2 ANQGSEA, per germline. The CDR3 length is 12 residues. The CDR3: CSVQGQSYGYTF. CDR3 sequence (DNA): TGCAGCGTTCAGGGTCAGAGCTATGGCTACACCTTC.

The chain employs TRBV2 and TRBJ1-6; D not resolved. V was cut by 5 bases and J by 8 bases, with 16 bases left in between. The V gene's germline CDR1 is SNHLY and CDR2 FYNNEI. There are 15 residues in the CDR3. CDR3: CASSYREIDYSPLHF. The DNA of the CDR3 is TGTGCCAGCAGTTATCGGGAGATCGATTATTCACCCCTCCACTTT.

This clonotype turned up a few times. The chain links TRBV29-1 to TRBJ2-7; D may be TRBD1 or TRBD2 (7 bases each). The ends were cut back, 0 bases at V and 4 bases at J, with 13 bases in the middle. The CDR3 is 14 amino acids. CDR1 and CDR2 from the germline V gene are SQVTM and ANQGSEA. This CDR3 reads CSVEDRQGGYEQYF. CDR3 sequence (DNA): TGCAGCGTTGAAGATCGGCAGGGGGGGTACGAGCAGTACTTC.